This T cell receptor beta chain was observed in a study of vaccination effects on CD4 cells after COVID-19. Whole-study context: Researchers obtained post-vaccine samples at a median of 72 days past the second dose. Study findings and constraints: Marked clonal contraction of infection- and vaccine-induced clones was seen late after vaccination.

Cells that had been cultured for approximately ten days were the source of isolated CD4+ T cells. The participants, recipients of two vaccine doses, got either BNT162b2 or mRNA-1273. Cultures got half-medium changes with IL-2 on days 3 and 7. Germline assignment: CDR1 LGHNA and CDR2 YNFKEQ. This CDR3 comprises 19 residues. Trimming took 0 bases from V and 6 from J; bases not matched to a gene: 14. As to this clone: What it binds is not known.

Sequencing used immunoSEQ multiplex PCR; TCRdb keeps in-frame clones, though not all of them. The table lists about 40,000 clones, 55% to 80% of them singletons, with about 7.7% in the top ten. This clonotype was sampled from a human donor who received a COVID-19 vaccine. The specimen was CD4+ T cells from PBMCs cultured without peptide, collected after COVID-19 vaccination. The genes are TRBV4-2 and TRBJ2-2; 9 bases fit TRBD2. Here the CDR3 reads CASSQEGGVRAGGAGELFF. The CDR3 DNA follows: TGTGCCAGCAGCCAAGAAGGAGGGGTCCGGGCGGGAGGGGCCGGGGAGCTGTTTTTT.